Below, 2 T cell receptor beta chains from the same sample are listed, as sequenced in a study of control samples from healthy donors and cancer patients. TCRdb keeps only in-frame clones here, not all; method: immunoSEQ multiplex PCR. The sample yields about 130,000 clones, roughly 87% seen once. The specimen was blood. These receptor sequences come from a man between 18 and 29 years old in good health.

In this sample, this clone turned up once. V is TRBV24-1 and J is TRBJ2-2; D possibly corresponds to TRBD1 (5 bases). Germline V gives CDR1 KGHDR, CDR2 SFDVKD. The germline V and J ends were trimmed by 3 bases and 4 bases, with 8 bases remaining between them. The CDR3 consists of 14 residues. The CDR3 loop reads CATSDPGSTGELFF. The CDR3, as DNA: TGTGCCACCAGTGATCCAGGGTCCACCGGGGAGCTGTTTTTT.

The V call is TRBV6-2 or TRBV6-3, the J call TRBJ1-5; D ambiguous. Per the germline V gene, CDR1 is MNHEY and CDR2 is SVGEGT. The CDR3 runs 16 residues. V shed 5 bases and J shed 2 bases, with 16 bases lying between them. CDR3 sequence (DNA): TGTGCCAGCAGTCCCTTCAAGGGATACGGCAATCAGCCCCAGCATTTT. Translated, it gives CASSPFKGYGNQPQHF.